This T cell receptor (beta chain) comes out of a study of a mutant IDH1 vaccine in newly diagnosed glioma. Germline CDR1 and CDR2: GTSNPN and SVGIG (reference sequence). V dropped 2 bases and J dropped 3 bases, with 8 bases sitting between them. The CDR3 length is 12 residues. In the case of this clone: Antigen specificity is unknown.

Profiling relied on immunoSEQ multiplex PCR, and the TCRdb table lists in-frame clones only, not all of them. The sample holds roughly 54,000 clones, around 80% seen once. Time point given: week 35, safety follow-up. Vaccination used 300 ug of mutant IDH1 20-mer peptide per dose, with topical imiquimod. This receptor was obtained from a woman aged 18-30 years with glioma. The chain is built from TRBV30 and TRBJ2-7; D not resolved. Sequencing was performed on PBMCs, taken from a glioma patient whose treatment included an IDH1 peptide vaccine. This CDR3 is CAWSPSVYEQYF. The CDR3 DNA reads TGTGCCTGGAGTCCCAGCGTCTACGAGCAGTACTTC.